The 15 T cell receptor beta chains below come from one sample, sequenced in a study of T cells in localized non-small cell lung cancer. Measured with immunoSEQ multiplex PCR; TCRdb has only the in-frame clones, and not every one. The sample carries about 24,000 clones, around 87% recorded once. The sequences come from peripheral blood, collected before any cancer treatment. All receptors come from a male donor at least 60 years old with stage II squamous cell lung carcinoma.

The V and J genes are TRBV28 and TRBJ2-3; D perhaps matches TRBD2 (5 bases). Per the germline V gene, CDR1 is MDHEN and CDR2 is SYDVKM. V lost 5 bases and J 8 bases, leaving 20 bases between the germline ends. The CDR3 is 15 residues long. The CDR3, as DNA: TGTGCCAGCAGTCTCGATCGTGGAGGAGTGGGTACGCAGTATTTT. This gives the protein CASSLDRGGVGTQYF.

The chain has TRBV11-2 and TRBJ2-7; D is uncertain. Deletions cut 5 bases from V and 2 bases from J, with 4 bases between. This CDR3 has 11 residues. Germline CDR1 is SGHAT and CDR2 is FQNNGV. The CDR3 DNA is TGTGCCAGCAGCCCCGCCTACGAGCAGTACTTC. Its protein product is CASSPAYEQYF.

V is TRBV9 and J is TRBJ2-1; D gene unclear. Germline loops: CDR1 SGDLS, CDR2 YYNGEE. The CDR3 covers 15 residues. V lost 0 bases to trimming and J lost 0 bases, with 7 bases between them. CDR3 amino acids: CASSVAARSYNEQFF. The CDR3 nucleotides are TGTGCCAGCAGCGTAGCGGCCCGCTCCTACAATGAGCAGTTCTTC.

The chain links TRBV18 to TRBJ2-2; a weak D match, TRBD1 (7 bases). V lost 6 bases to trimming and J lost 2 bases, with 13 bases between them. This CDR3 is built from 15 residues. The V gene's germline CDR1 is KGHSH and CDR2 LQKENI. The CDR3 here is CASSGGQTNTGELFF. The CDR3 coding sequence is TGTGCCAGCTCCGGGGGACAGACCAACACCGGGGAGCTGTTTTTT.

The CDR3 protein is CASSLGGYGTEAFF. The DNA of the CDR3 is TGTGCCAGCAGCTTGGGGGGTTATGGCACTGAAGCTTTCTTT. The chain links TRBV5-6 to TRBJ1-1; D is uncertain. The CDR3 extends over 14 amino acids. Trimming stripped 0 bases from V and 4 bases from J, with 10 bases between. CDR1 and CDR2 (germline): SGHDT, YYEEEE.

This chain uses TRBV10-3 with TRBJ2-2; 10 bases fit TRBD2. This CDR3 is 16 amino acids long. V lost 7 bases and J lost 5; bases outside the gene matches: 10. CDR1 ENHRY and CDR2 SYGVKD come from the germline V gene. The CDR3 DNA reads TGTGCCATCAATCCTAGCGGGAGCTCGGGGACCGGGGAGCTGTTTTTT. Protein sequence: CAINPSGSSGTGELFF.

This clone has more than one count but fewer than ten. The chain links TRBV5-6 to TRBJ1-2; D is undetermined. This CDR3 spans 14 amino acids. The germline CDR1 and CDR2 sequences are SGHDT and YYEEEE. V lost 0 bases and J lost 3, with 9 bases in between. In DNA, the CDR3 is TGTGCCAGCAGCTTGGCCGTGGTCGACTATGGCTACACCTTC. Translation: CASSLAVVDYGYTF.

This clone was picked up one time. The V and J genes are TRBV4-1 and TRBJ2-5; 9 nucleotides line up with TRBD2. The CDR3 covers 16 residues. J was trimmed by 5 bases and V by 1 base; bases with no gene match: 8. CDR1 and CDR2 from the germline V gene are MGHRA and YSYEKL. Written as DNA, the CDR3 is TGCGCCAGCAGCCAAGTCGGTAGCGGGGGCCTTGAGACCCAGTACTTC. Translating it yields CASSQVGSGGLETQYF.

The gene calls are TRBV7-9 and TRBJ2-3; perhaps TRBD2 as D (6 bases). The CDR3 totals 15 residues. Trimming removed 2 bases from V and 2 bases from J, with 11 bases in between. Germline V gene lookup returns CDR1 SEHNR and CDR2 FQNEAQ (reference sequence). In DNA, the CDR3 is TGTGCCAGCAGCTTATGGCGGGAAGCCACAGATACGCAGTATTTT. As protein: CASSLWREATDTQYF.

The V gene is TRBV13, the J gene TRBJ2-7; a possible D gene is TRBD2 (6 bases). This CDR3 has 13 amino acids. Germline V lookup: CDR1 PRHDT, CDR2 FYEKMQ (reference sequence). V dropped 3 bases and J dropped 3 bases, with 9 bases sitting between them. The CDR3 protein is CASSLDGSYEQYF. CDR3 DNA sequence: TGTGCCAGCAGCTTGGACGGGAGCTACGAGCAGTACTTC.

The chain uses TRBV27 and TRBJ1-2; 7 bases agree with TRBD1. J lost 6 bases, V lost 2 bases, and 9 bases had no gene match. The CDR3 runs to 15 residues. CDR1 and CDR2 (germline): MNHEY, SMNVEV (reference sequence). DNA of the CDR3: TGTGCCAGCAGTTTAGAAACAGGGGCGAGTCATGGCTACACCTTC. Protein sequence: CASSLETGASHGYTF.

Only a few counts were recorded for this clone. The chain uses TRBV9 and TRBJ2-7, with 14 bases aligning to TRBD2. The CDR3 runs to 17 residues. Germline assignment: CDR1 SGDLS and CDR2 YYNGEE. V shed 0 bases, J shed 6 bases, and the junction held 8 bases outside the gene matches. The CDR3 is CASSVDGTSGSRGEQYF. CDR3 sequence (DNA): TGTGCCAGCAGCGTAGATGGGACTAGCGGGAGTAGGGGCGAGCAGTACTTC.

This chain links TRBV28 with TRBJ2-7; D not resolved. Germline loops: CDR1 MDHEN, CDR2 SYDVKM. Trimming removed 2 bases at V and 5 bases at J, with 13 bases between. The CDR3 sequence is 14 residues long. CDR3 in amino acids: CASSLVTAVHEQYF. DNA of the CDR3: TGTGCCAGCAGTTTAGTGACGGCGGTCCACGAGCAGTACTTC.

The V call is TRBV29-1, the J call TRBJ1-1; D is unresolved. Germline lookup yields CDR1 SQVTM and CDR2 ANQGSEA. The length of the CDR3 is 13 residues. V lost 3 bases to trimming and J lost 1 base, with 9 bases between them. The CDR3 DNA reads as TGCAGCGTTGAGGCAGCGAGGAACACTGAAGCTTTCTTT. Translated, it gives CSVEAARNTEAFF.

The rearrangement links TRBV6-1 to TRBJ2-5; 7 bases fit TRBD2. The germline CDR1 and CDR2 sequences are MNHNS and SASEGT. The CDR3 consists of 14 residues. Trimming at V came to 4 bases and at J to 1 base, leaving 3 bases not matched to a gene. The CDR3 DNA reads TGTGCCAGCAGTGGAGGACTAGTCCAAGAGACCCAGTACTTC. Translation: CASSGGLVQETQYF.